This T cell receptor beta chain was sequenced in a study of T cell clones after liver transplantation. Overall study: Samples came from ITN030ST, which attempted immunosuppression withdrawal within 2 years of liver transplantation. Post-transplant blood was tracked for graft-donor-reactive T cell clones identified in a pre-transplant mixed lymphocyte reaction.

V was cut by 4 bases and J by 7 bases, with 12 bases left in between. This CDR3 is 12 amino acids long. Germline values: CDR1 SGHDT, CDR2 YYEEEE. TCRdb keeps only in-frame clones here, not all; method: immunoSEQ multiplex PCR. The sample contains about 24,000 clones, around three quarters of which appear only once. To note about this clone: Additional DNA sequences in this sample encode the identical CDR3.

The gene calls are TRBV5-6 and TRBJ2-7; weak D call: TRBD2 (5 bases). The TCR was taken from a human donor who received a liver transplant. The sample was CD4+ T cells from blood, taken before liver transplant. The CDR3: CASSHTSGEQYV. Here the CDR3 DNA reads TGTGCCAGCAGCCACACATCGGGGGAGCAGTACGTC.